Following are 27 T cell receptor beta chains from one sample sequenced in a study of neurological immune-mediated disorders. TCRdb processed the 5' RACE reads anew with MiXCR; each CDR3 protein has one entry. The repertoire holds approximately 130,000 distinct CDR3 sequences, with 3.2% as singletons. The sample consisted of PBMCs. The source is a woman in her thirties with multiple sclerosis.

This clonotype came up a few times. V and J are TRBV7-2 and TRBJ2-5; D is possibly TRBD2 (6 bases). The germline V gene encodes CDR1 SGHTA and CDR2 FQGNSA. The CDR3 contains 14 residues. Trimming shortened V by 2 bases and J by 4 bases, and 11 bases separated the two germline ends. CDR3 loop: CASSLLRGRETQYF. DNA for the CDR3: TGTGCCAGCAGCTTATTACGGGGGAGAGAGACCCAGTACTTC.

This clonotype was seen repeatedly, ten times or more. The V and J genes are TRBV19 and TRBJ2-2; no clear D. Germline V gives CDR1 LNHDA, CDR2 SQIVND (reference sequence). V was clipped by 2 bases and J by 4 bases, with 11 bases between them. The CDR3 runs 15 residues. CDR3 DNA sequence: TGTGCCAGTAGTATAACGGAGTCTCGCACCGGGGAGCTGTTTTTT. Protein product: CASSITESRTGELFF. The variable domain in full, completed from reference TRBV19 and TRBJ2-2, reads DGGITQSPKYLFRKEGQNVTLSCEQNLNHDAMYWYRQDPGQGLRLIYYSQIVNDFQKGDIAEGYSVSREKKESFPLTVTSAQKNPTAFYLCASSITESRTGELFFGEGSRLTVL.

Many counts were recorded for this clonotype. The chain carries TRBV7-9 and TRBJ2-1; possible D gene TRBD2, 7 bases. This CDR3 is built from 17 residues. Deletions cut 5 bases from V and 0 bases from J, with 17 bases between. CDR1 and CDR2 (germline): SEHNR, FQNEAQ (reference sequence). The CDR3 reads CASSLPGGGSSYNEQFF. DNA of the CDR3: TGTGCCAGCAGCCTCCCGGGGGGCGGGAGCTCCTACAATGAGCAGTTCTTC.

The sample holds many counts of this clonotype. The chain couples TRBV7-2 to TRBJ1-2; D is unresolved. The CDR3 has 13 amino acids. Looked up from germline, CDR1 is SGHTA and CDR2 is FQGNSA. Trimming stripped 3 bases from V and 5 bases from J, with 10 bases between. Here the CDR3 reads CASSFDSRYGYTF. The CDR3 coding sequence is TGTGCCAGCAGCTTTGATAGTCGGTATGGCTACACCTTC.

The table lists this clonotype with many counts. This sequence joins TRBV7-2 and TRBJ1-5; 8 nucleotides align to TRBD1. J lost 7 bases, V lost 1 base, and 6 bases had no gene match. This CDR3 contains 15 residues. Germline V gives CDR1 SGHTA, CDR2 FQGNSA. For the CDR3, the DNA is TGTGCCAGCAGCTTAGATGGGACAGGCCACCAGCCCCAGCATTTT. Translating gives CASSLDGTGHQPQHF.

This clonotype was seen many times. The V gene is TRBV6-5, the J gene TRBJ1-1; 9 bases agree with TRBD1. Germline CDR1 MNHEY, CDR2 SVGAGI. Trimming removed 5 bases from V and 2 bases from J; junction bases left unmatched: 9. The CDR3 has 16 residues. The CDR3 sequence is CASSTRGTGLNTEAFF. Here the CDR3 DNA reads TGTGCCAGCAGTACGCGGGGGACAGGGTTAAACACTGAAGCTTTCTTT.

This clonotype was recorded a few times. The chain uses TRBV20-1 and TRBJ2-2; 9 nucleotides agree with TRBD1. The CDR3 is 13 residues long. Per the germline V gene, CDR1 is DFQATT and CDR2 is SNEGSKA (reference sequence). V dropped 6 bases and J dropped 7; count of bases not matched to a gene: 6. DNA of the CDR3: TGCAGTGCGAACAGGGGGCGTGACGGGGAGCTGTTTTTT. Its protein is CSANRGRDGELFF.

This clonotype was observed at least ten times. The gene calls are TRBV6-1 and TRBJ1-5, with D hard to call. The CDR3 has 12 amino acids. The germline V and J ends were trimmed by 4 bases and 9 bases, with 10 bases remaining between them. Germline CDR1 MNHNS, CDR2 SASEGT. The CDR3 region is CASSGRMLPQHF. The CDR3 nucleotides read TGTGCCAGCAGTGGGAGGATGTTGCCCCAGCATTTT.

This clonotype was picked up many times. This sequence joins TRBV29-1 and TRBJ1-1, with 7 nucleotides matching TRBD1. V lost 4 bases and J lost 3; bases outside the gene matches: 8. This CDR3 spans 14 amino acids. Germline CDR1 SQVTM, CDR2 ANQGSEA. The CDR3 coding sequence is TGCAGCGTTGCCCCGACAGGGATCGACACTGAAGCTTTCTTT. It codes for CSVAPTGIDTEAFF. Full variable domain (missing parts from reference TRBV29-1 and TRBJ1-1): SAVISQKPSRDICQRGTSLTIQCQVDSQVTMMFWYRQQPGQSLTLIATANQGSEATYESGFVIDKFPISRPNLTFSTLTVSNMSPEDSSIYLCSVAPTGIDTEAFFGQGTRLTVV.

This clonotype was picked up many times. The rearrangement links TRBV3-1 to TRBJ2-7, with 13 bases fitting TRBD2. The CDR3 runs 19 residues. The V and J ends lost 4 bases and 2 bases, in that order; junction bases with no gene match: 14. Germline V lookup: CDR1 LGHDT, CDR2 YNNKEL (reference sequence). CDR3 sequence reads: CASSRQGLAGLQKTYEQYF. The CDR3 nucleotides read TGTGCCAGCAGCCGACAGGGACTAGCGGGACTCCAAAAGACCTACGAGCAGTACTTC.

This clonotype was seen many times. V is TRBV20-1 and J is TRBJ1-1, with D perhaps matching TRBD1 (6 bases). V dropped 2 bases and J dropped 6 bases, with 16 bases sitting between them. The germline CDR1 and CDR2 sequences are DFQATT and SNEGSKA (reference sequence). The CDR3 runs 14 residues. CDR3 residues: CSARYLGGGPEAFF. The CDR3 DNA is TGCAGTGCTAGATACCTGGGCGGGGGCCCTGAAGCTTTCTTT.

A few counts support this clonotype. This chain joins TRBV5-5 and TRBJ2-7; D remains unclear. CDR1 is SGHKS and CDR2 is YYEKEE in the germline V gene (reference sequence). The CDR3 totals 12 residues. The V gene lost 1 base and the J gene lost 5 bases, with 7 bases spanning the gap. CDR3 in amino acids: CASSLSSHEQYF. The CDR3 coding sequence is TGTGCCAGCAGCTTGAGCAGCCACGAGCAGTACTTC.

Many counts were recorded for this clonotype. The genes are TRBV5-6 and TRBJ1-1; maybe TRBD1 (5 bases). The V gene's germline CDR1 is SGHDT and CDR2 YYEEEE. Trimming removed 0 bases at V and 2 bases at J, with 11 bases between. The CDR3 loop spans 15 amino acids. CDR3: CASSLGGKPNTEAFF. Here the CDR3 DNA reads TGTGCCAGCAGCTTGGGGGGCAAACCCAACACTGAAGCTTTCTTT.

This clonotype occurred many times. In DNA, the CDR3 is TGTGCCATCAGTGAGTCAAGGGCCGCAGGTGAAACCCAGCATTTT. As protein: CAISESRAAGETQHF. The chain links TRBV10-3 to TRBJ1-5; D is uncertain. Germline lookup yields CDR1 ENHRY and CDR2 SYGVKD. The CDR3 extends over 15 amino acids. V lost 0 bases, J lost 11 bases, and 17 bases lay in between.

This clonotype was seen ten or more times. The V gene is TRBV5-1, the J gene TRBJ2-1; D is possibly TRBD2 (5 bases). CDR1 and CDR2 from the germline V gene are SGHRS and YFSETQ. V was clipped by 2 bases and J by 8 bases, with 17 bases between them. The CDR3 contains 15 residues. CDR3 loop: CASSFVGQPGDEQFF. Here the CDR3 DNA reads TGCGCCAGCAGCTTCGTCGGGCAACCCGGGGATGAGCAGTTCTTC.

This clonotype was seen ten or more times. This rearrangement joins TRBV5-6 to TRBJ1-2; a possible D gene is TRBD1 (6 bases). The CDR3 is 16 amino acids. V dropped 5 bases and J dropped 8 bases, with 25 bases sitting between them. Germline CDR1 is SGHDT and CDR2 is YYEEEE. The CDR3 DNA reads as TGTGCCAGCAGTTCCCCGTCCCTCGGGGGGCCGGGAGGCTACACCTTC. Residues: CASSSPSLGGPGGYTF.

The chain joins TRBV29-1 to TRBJ2-7; 9 nucleotides align to TRBD2. Germline V gene lookup returns CDR1 SQVTM and CDR2 ANQGSEA. J gave up 3 bases and V 7 bases, and 13 bases lay outside the gene matches. The CDR3 contains 15 residues. This chain's CDR3 is CSANGVAGDDYEQYF. Here the CDR3 DNA reads TGCAGCGCAAACGGGGTAGCGGGAGACGACTACGAGCAGTACTTC.

This clonotype occurred many times. The chain is built from TRBV5-1 and TRBJ2-7; D perhaps matches TRBD1 (8 bases). Germline V lookup: CDR1 SGHRS, CDR2 YFSETQ. This CDR3 contains 23 residues. The V and J ends lost 3 bases and 4 bases respectively, with 41 bases between them. The CDR3 nucleotides read TGCGCCAGCAGCTCCCCGGAGGACGGACAGGGTCAGGAGTTTCAGCTAGCGGTTTACGAGCAGTACTTC. Its protein product is CASSSPEDGQGQEFQLAVYEQYF.

This clonotype was observed many times. The V call is TRBV12-3 or TRBV12-4, the J call TRBJ1-5; a possible D gene is TRBD1 (5 bases). Trimming took off 0 bases at V and 9 bases at J, with 15 bases between the two ends. There are 15 residues in the CDR3. In nucleotides, the CDR3 is TGTGCCAGCAGTTTAGCGCTAGGACCTACAGGGCCCCAGCATTTT. It specifies CASSLALGPTGPQHF.

The table lists this clonotype with many counts. The V gene is TRBV20-1, the J gene TRBJ2-5, with 9 bases that match TRBD1. This CDR3 spans 17 amino acids. CDR1 DFQATT and CDR2 SNEGSKA come from the germline V gene (reference sequence). V was clipped by 1 base and J by 3 bases; unmatched bases: 12. The CDR3 is CSARASPGQGLKETQYF. The CDR3 DNA reads as TGCAGTGCTAGAGCCTCACCGGGACAGGGTCTCAAAGAGACCCAGTACTTC.

This clonotype appeared many times. V is TRBV10-3 and J is TRBJ1-1, with a weak D call TRBD1 (6 bases). Germline CDR1 reads ENHRY; CDR2 reads SYGVKD. The CDR3 totals 16 residues. Deletions cut 8 bases from V and 1 base from J, with 20 bases between. The CDR3 reads CAIVGTTSRGNTEAFF. The DNA of the CDR3 is TGTGCCATCGTAGGGACAACTTCCCGGGGGAACACTGAAGCTTTCTTT.

Many counts were recorded for this clonotype. In DNA, the CDR3 is TGTGCCATCAGTTCTAGCGGAGCGAACACCGGGGAGCTGTTTTTT. It translates to CAISSSGANTGELFF. This chain links TRBV10-3 with TRBJ2-2, with 7 bases identical to TRBD2. CDR3 length: 15 amino acids. V was pared by 5 bases and J by 0 bases, with 3 bases of the junction left unmatched. Germline-derived CDR1 and CDR2 are ENHRY and SYGVKD.

The table lists this clonotype with many counts. The chain joins TRBV5-1 to TRBJ1-4; 7 bases fit TRBD1. This CDR3 has 15 residues. Germline-derived CDR1 and CDR2 are SGHRS and YFSETQ. The V segment lost 4 bases and the J segment 3 bases; nucleotides outside the gene matches: 6. For the CDR3, the DNA is TGCGCCAGCAGCGATCCGACAGGGTCTAATGAAAAACTGTTTTTT. Translation: CASSDPTGSNEKLFF.

This clonotype was counted at least ten times. V is TRBV5-5 and J is TRBJ2-7, with D maybe TRBD1 (5 bases). This CDR3 comprises 13 residues. The germline V gene encodes CDR1 SGHKS and CDR2 YYEKEE (reference sequence). The V end lost 4 bases, the J end lost 4 bases, and 12 bases lay between the germline ends. The CDR3 loop is CASSIPTEYEQYF. CDR3 DNA: TGTGCCAGCAGCATACCGACAGAATACGAGCAGTACTTC.

This clonotype has a count of ten or more. The V gene is TRBV20-1, the J gene TRBJ2-7; TRBD2 matches at 8 bases. The CDR3 is 16 amino acids. Germline CDR1 is DFQATT and CDR2 is SNEGSKA (reference sequence). The V and J ends lost 0 bases and 4 bases, in that order; junction bases with no gene match: 11. This CDR3 is CSARDPQRETVYEQYF. CDR3 bases: TGCAGTGCTAGAGATCCACAGCGGGAGACCGTTTACGAGCAGTACTTC.

V usage is TRBV6-5 and J usage is TRBJ2-2; no firm D call. This CDR3 has 15 residues. Trimming shortened V by 0 bases and J by 1 base, and 6 bases separated the two germline ends. Germline loops: CDR1 MNHEY, CDR2 SVGAGI. This chain's CDR3 is CASSYSGRNTGELFF. DNA of the CDR3: TGTGCCAGCAGTTACTCTGGCAGGAACACCGGGGAGCTGTTTTTT.

At least ten counts were recorded for this clonotype. V and J are TRBV20-1 and TRBJ2-5, with TRBD2 matching over 9 bases. Germline CDR1 DFQATT, CDR2 SNEGSKA (reference sequence). This CDR3 contains 14 residues. V was clipped by 4 bases and J by 4 bases; unmatched bases: 7. CDR3 coding DNA: TGCAGTGCTATCCTGCGGGGGGGCCTAGAGACCCAGTACTTC. Translation gives CSAILRGGLETQYF.